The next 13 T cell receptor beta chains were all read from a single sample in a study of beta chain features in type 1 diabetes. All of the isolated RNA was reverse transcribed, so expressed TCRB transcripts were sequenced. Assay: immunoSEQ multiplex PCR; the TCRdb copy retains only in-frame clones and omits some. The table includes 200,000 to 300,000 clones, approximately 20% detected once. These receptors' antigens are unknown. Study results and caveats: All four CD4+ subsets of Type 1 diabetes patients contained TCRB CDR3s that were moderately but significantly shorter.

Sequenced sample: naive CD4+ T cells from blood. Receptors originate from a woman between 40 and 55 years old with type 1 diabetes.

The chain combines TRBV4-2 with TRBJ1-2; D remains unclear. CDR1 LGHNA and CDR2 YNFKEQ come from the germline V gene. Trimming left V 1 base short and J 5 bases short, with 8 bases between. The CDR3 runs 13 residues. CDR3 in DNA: TGTGCCAGCAGCCAAGTGAAGGAGTATGGCTACACCTTC. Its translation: CASSQVKEYGYTF.

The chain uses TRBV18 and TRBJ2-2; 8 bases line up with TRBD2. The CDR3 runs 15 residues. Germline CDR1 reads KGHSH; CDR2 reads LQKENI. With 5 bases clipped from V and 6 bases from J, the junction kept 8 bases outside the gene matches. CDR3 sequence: CASSSTSGSAGELFF. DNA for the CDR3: TGTGCCAGCTCATCAACAAGCGGGAGTGCCGGGGAGCTGTTTTTT.

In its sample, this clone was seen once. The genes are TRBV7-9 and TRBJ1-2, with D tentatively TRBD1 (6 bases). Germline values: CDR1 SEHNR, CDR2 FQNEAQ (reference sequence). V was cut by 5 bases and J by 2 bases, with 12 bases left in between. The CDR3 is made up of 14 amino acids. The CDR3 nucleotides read TGTGCCAGCAGCCCAAGGACAGCCAACTATGGCTACACCTTC. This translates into CASSPRTANYGYTF.

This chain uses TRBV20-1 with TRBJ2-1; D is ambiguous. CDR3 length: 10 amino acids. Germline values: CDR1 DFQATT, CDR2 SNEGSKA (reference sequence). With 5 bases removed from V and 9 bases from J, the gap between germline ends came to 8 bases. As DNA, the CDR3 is TGCAGTGCTCCGAGAGTTGAGCAGTTCTTC. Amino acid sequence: CSAPRVEQFF.

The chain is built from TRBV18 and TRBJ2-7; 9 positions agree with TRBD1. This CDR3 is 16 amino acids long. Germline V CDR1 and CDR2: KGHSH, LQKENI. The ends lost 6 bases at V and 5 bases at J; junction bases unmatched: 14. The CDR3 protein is CASSPLQDRGSDEQYF. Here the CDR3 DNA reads TGTGCCAGCTCGCCGCTCCAGGACAGGGGATCCGACGAGCAGTACTTC.

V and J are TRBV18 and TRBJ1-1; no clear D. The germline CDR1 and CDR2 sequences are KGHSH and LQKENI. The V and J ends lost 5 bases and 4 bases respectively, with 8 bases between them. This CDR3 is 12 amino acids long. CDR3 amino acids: CASSYLVTEAFF. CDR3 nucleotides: TGTGCCAGCTCATACCTAGTCACTGAAGCTTTCTTT.

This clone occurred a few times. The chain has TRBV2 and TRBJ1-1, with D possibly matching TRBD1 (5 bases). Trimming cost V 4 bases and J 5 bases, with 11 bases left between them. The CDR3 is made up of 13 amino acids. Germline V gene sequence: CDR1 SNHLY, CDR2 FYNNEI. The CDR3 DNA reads TGTGCCAGCAGTGTCCAGGGAGGTACTGAAGCTTTCTTT. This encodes CASSVQGGTEAFF.

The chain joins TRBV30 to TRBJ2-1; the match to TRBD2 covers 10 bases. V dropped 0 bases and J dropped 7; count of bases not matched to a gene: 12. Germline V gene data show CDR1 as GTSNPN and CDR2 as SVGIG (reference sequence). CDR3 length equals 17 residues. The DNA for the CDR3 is TGTGCCTGGAGTGTAATTCGGACTAGCGGAGGGGAGAATGAGCAGTTCTTC. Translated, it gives CAWSVIRTSGGENEQFF.

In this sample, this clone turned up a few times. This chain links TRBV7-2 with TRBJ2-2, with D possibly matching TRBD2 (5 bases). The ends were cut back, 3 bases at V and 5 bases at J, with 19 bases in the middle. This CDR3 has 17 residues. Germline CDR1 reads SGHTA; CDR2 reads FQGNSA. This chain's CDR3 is CASSFQSGPGVTGELFF. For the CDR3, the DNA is TGTGCCAGCAGCTTCCAGAGCGGACCAGGCGTAACCGGGGAGCTGTTTTTT.

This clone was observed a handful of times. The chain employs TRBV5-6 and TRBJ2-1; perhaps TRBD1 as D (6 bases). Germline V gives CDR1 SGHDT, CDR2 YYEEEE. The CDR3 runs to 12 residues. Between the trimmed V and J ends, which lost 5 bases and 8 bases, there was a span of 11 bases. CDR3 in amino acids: CASRTDSDEQFF. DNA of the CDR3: TGTGCCAGCAGAACGGACAGCGATGAGCAGTTCTTC.

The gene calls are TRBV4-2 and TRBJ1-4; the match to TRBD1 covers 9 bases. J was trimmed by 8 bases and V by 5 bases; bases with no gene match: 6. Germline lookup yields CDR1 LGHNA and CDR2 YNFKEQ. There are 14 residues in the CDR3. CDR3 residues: CASSGQGSGEKLFF. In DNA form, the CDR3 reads TGTGCCAGCAGCGGACAGGGGTCCGGCGAAAAACTGTTTTTT.

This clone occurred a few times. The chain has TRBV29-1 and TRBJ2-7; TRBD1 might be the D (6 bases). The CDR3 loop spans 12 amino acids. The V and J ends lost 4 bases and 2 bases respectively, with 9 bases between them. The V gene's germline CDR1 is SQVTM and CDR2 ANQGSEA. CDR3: CSVVDSPYEQYF. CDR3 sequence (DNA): TGCAGCGTTGTGGACAGCCCCTACGAGCAGTACTTC.

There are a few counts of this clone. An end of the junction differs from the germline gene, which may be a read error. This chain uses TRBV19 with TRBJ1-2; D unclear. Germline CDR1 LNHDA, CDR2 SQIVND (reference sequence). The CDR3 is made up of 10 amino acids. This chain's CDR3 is CASSMGGYTF. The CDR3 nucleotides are TGTGCCAGCAGTATGGGCGGCTACACCTTC. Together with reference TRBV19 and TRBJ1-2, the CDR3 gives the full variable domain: DGGITQSPKYLFRKEGQNVTLSCEQNLNHDAMYWYRQDPGQGLRLIYYSQIVNDFQKGDIAEGYSVSREKKESFPLTVTSAQKNPTAFYLCASSMGGYTFGSGTRLTVV.